Sequencing of this TCR beta chain was carried out in a study of human T cells and chemical hapten exposure (dated by TCRdb to the early 2020s). Concerning the study at large: For sensitization, 2% DPC in acetone was applied to a roughly 2 cm by roughly 2 cm area of upper inner arm skin. Weekly therapeutic DPC doses were additionally applied to the scalp of patients throughout the roughly 23-week study period. Patch testing was done on the upper back using Finn chambers containing 0.01% DPC, and results were scored after 6 days according to International Contact Dermatitis Research Group standards. The mostly female patient cohort included alopecia areata with under or over 50% scalp involvement, alopecia totalis and alopecia universalis. The libraries were sequenced as a pool, and the TCR yield per sample differed mostly because of small variations in library volumes within the pool. This study followed changes in the peripheral blood TCR repertoire in vivo during primary and secondary sensitization of alopecia patients to the hapten diphenylcyclopropenone (DPC). Blood was sampled from patients pre-sensitization (week 0) and at 2, 6 and about 24 weeks after DPC sensitization. Blood for TCR sequencing was provided by twenty-nine alopecia patients at one to four time points (pre-sensitization, 2, 6 and 24 weeks). General findings and caveats noted by the study authors: No change with DPC sensitization was found in the number of TCRs above 1 in 1000 frequency, and no evidence of global repertoire structure alterations was found. The number of PT1 expanded TCRs positively correlated with patch test score, significant at thresholds 8, 16 and 32 but not 4. Because all patients had alopecia, a presumed autoimmune disease, the immune response of the patients might differ from that of healthy individuals. Compared with pre-sensitization or healthy control sets, expanded TCRs formed significantly more large CDR3 similarity clusters, which is consistent with antigen-driven responses. Repeated subsampling changed both the strength of the expansion versus patch-test correlation and the threshold at which that correlation became significant.

Libraries were built with RACE. Sequencing used a NextSeq 500. During library preparation, unique molecular identifiers were attached to individual cDNA molecules so that TCRs could be counted quantitatively and reproducibly. Both TCR alpha and TCR beta chains were sequenced from each blood RNA sample. From the authors' description of their analysis: A median of around 100,000 TCRs per sample was observed, with a range of 23,224 to 690,600. V, J and CDR3 annotation of the TCR reads was carried out using the Decombinator software suite. For the PS versus PT1 abundance plots, all samples were subsampled to the same number of TCRs (28,000). Expanded TCRs were defined as absent before sensitization and observed at least eight times at the 2-week time point. The public reads were reanalyzed by TCRdb: fastp trimming at Q25, MiXCR alignment, in-frame beta chains only. A single entry per CDR3 protein holds the most common genes and DNA from its merged rows. It is TCRdb's table, rather than the study itself, that gives the V and J calls and clone size. For this sample there are some 350,000 distinct CDR3 sequences; about 6% appear just once. Around 6% of the sample belongs to the ten largest clones.

The germline V gene yields SQVTM for CDR1 and ANQGSEA for CDR2. V is cut by 7 bases and J by 4 bases, and the space between the germline ends is 1 base. From the cysteine up to the phenylalanine, the CDR3 has a length of 9 residues. The sequence is cut down to CDR3 DNA, 27 bases in frame from base 1. The time point label here, explained by the study, means: patch test 2, 6 weeks after DPC sensitization. The treatment or condition label, as the study defines it: therapeutic diphenylcyclopropenone sensitization with weekly scalp DPC. Blood at each patch-test visit was drawn before the patch test was applied. To be eligible, patients had to be aged 18 to 70, diagnosed with alopecia and judged suitable for DPC therapy, while pregnant patients were excluded. Total RNA was extracted from unfractionated whole blood collected in Tempus Blood RNA tubes. This clonotype has more than one count but fewer than ten. This receptor's antigen is unknown. One base away there is no much larger clone; base qualities are not given.

The chain is assembled from TRBV29-1 and TRBJ2-2, with the D gene not confidently named. The origin of this receptor is a woman younger than 30 with alopecia areata. Some clones in this sample may be carry-over from other donors' samples. The sequencing used whole blood, collected in connection with sensitization to the hapten diphenylcyclopropenone (DPC). CDR3 protein: CSGTGELFF. Here is the DNA: TGCAGCGGCACCGGGGAGCTGTTTTTT.